Following are 19 T cell receptor beta chains from one sample sequenced in a study of blood T cell repertoires in COVID-19. Data came from immunoSEQ multiplex PCR; TCRdb stores just in-frame clones and leaves some out. The profile shows around 620,000 clones, over 80% of them singletons. Sequenced sample: peripheral blood. All receptors come from a woman aged 18-30 years with acute or convalescent COVID-19.

The V call is TRBV7-9, the J call TRBJ2-1; 9 nucleotides line up with TRBD1. CDR3 length equals 16 residues. In germline, CDR1 is SEHNR, CDR2 FQNEAQ (reference sequence). J lost 7 bases, V lost 6 bases, and 13 bases had no gene match. The CDR3, as DNA: TGTGCCAGCAGTTATACCGGGACAGGGAAAGGAAATGAGCAGTTCTTC. This codes for CASSYTGTGKGNEQFF. Full variable domain (rest looked up from reference TRBV7-9 and TRBJ2-1): DTGVSQNPRHKITKRGQNVTFRCDPISEHNRLYWYRQTLGQGPEFLTYFQNEAQLEKSRLLSDRFSAERPKGSFSTLEIQRTEQGDSAMYLCASSYTGTGKGNEQFFGPGTRLTVL.

CDR3 nucleotides: TGCAGCGGGAGGGACAGGAACTATGGCTACACCTTC. Its protein is CSGRDRNYGYTF. This chain connects TRBV29-1 to TRBJ1-2; 8 positions match TRBD1. The CDR3 covers 12 residues. V shed 7 bases and J 2 bases; nucleotides not matched to a gene: 3. The germline gives CDR1 SQVTM, CDR2 ANQGSEA.

In its sample, this clone was seen once. The chain uses TRBV9 and TRBJ2-5; 8 bases are shared with TRBD2. Germline lookup yields CDR1 SGDLS and CDR2 YYNGEE. The CDR3 has 14 residues. With V trimmed by 3 bases and J by 2 bases, 3 bases remained unmatched. CDR3 region: CASSGAGEQETQYF. In DNA form, the CDR3 reads TGTGCCAGCAGCGGAGCGGGGGAACAAGAGACCCAGTACTTC.

The J gene is TRBJ1-2, the V gene TRBV28; 8 bases agree with TRBD1. V shed 4 bases, J shed 5 bases, and the junction held 6 bases outside the gene matches. Germline CDR1 MDHEN, CDR2 SYDVKM. There are 14 residues in the CDR3. The CDR3: CASSSTRTGYGYTF. CDR3 coding DNA: TGTGCCAGCAGTTCGACCCGGACAGGGTATGGCTACACCTTC.

J is TRBJ1-1 and V is TRBV7-6; possible D gene TRBD1, 5 bases. V was cut by 5 bases and J by 0 bases, with 13 bases left in between. This CDR3 contains 15 residues. Germline V lookup: CDR1 SGHVS, CDR2 FNYEAQ. The CDR3 sequence: CASSLHAGMNTEAFF. The CDR3, as DNA: TGTGCCAGCAGCCTCCACGCAGGGATGAACACTGAAGCTTTCTTT. Full variable domain (remainder filled in from reference TRBV7-6 and TRBJ1-1): GAGVSQSPRYKVTKRGQDVALRCDPISGHVSLYWYRQALGQGPEFLTYFNYEAQQDKSGLPNDRFSAERPEGSISTLTIQRTEQRDSAMYRCASSLHAGMNTEAFFGQGTRLTVV.

The chain is built from TRBV7-2 and TRBJ1-2, with 8 positions matching TRBD1. Germline CDR1 is SGHTA and CDR2 is FQGNSA. The junction had 0 bases not matched to a gene; V was cut back by 2 bases and J by 7 bases. There are 12 residues in the CDR3. This chain's CDR3 is CASSLQGAGYTF. The CDR3 nucleotides are TGTGCCAGCAGCTTACAGGGGGCTGGCTACACCTTC.

J is TRBJ2-1 and V is TRBV29-1, with 8 nucleotides matching TRBD1. Looked up from germline, CDR1 is SQVTM and CDR2 is ANQGSEA. This CDR3 has 13 amino acids. J was trimmed by 3 bases and V by 7 bases; bases with no gene match: 5. The CDR3 nucleotides read TGCAGCGCCTCACAGGGGGTCTACAATGAGCAGTTCTTC. Translated: CSASQGVYNEQFF.

The V call is TRBV28, the J call TRBJ1-1; D ambiguous. This CDR3 is 14 amino acids long. Germline assignment: CDR1 MDHEN and CDR2 SYDVKM. V dropped 2 bases and J dropped 4 bases, with 11 bases sitting between them. The CDR3 here is CASSLGGPATEAFF. For the CDR3, the DNA is TGTGCCAGCAGTTTAGGAGGACCGGCCACTGAAGCTTTCTTT.

The chain has TRBV5-1 and TRBJ2-7, with 7 bases matching TRBD2. CDR1 SGHRS and CDR2 YFSETQ come from the germline V gene. The CDR3 extends over 15 amino acids. V was clipped by 7 bases and J by 0 bases; unmatched bases: 10. For the CDR3, the DNA is TGCGCCAGCTTCCTGACAGCGGGAAGCTCCTACGAGCAGTACTTC. It is translated as CASFLTAGSSYEQYF.

The J gene is TRBJ1-3, the V gene TRBV9; D unresolved. V gave up 0 bases and J gave up 6 bases, with 10 bases separating them. This CDR3 spans 14 amino acids. Per the germline V gene, CDR1 is SGDLS and CDR2 is YYNGEE. CDR3 loop: CASSVDPGENTIYF. In DNA form, the CDR3 reads TGTGCCAGCAGCGTAGATCCCGGAGAAAACACCATATATTTT.

The chain has TRBV29-1 and TRBJ2-3, with D perhaps TRBD2 (5 bases). This CDR3 has 13 residues. Germline CDR1 reads SQVTM; CDR2 reads ANQGSEA. With 2 bases removed from V and 5 bases from J, the gap between germline ends came to 11 bases. The CDR3 DNA follows: TGCAGCGTTGAACCCCCGGCGGGAGATACGCAGTATTTT. It codes for CSVEPPAGDTQYF.

The V call is TRBV14, the J call TRBJ2-7; D ambiguous. CDR3 length equals 15 residues. Between the trimmed V and J ends, which lost 0 bases and 1 base, there was a span of 10 bases. Germline CDR1 and CDR2: SGHDN and FVKESK. The CDR3 sequence: CASSQEVGTSYEQYF. Written as DNA, the CDR3 is TGTGCCAGCAGCCAAGAGGTGGGCACGTCCTACGAGCAGTACTTC.

This clone came up once. The CDR3 loop is CAWSPGQSLSQPQHF. CDR3 nucleotides: TGTGCCTGGAGCCCGGGACAGAGTCTTAGCCAGCCCCAGCATTTT. The chain combines TRBV30 with TRBJ1-5, with 7 bases lining up with TRBD1. Unmatched junction bases numbered 12, after V lost 3 bases and J lost 7 bases. The germline gives CDR1 GTSNPN, CDR2 SVGIG (reference sequence). This CDR3 spans 15 amino acids. The complete variable domain, with remaining parts taken from reference TRBV30 and TRBJ1-5, reads SQTIHQWPATLVQPVGSPLSLECTVEGTSNPNLYWYRQAAGRGLQLLFYSVGIGQISSEVPQNLSASRPQDRQFILSSKKLLLSDSGFYLCAWSPGQSLSQPQHFGDGTRLSIL.

V usage is TRBV28 and J usage is TRBJ2-7, with TRBD1 identical over 7 bases. Germline values: CDR1 MDHEN, CDR2 SYDVKM. V was pared by 5 bases and J by 1 base, with 8 bases of the junction left unmatched. The CDR3 is 15 amino acids. CDR3 bases: TGTGCCAGCAGTGCGTCCGGGACAGCTTCCTACGAGCAGTACTTC. Protein: CASSASGTASYEQYF.

The chain has TRBV3-1 (or the pseudogene TRBV3-2) and TRBJ1-6, with 7 bases aligning to TRBD1. Germline CDR1 and CDR2: LGHDT and YNNKEL (reference sequence). The J segment lost 0 bases and the V segment lost 2 bases, leaving 4 bases of the junction unmatched. This CDR3 contains 17 residues. The CDR3, as DNA: TGTGCCAGCAGCCAAACGGACAGGAGCTCCTATAATTCACCCCTCCACTTT. The encoded protein is CASSQTDRSSYNSPLHF.

The rearrangement uses TRBV7-2 and TRBJ1-4, with 7 nucleotides matching TRBD1. CDR1 and CDR2 (germline): SGHTA, FQGNSA. Trimming took 5 bases from V and 8 from J; bases not matched to a gene: 8. The CDR3 extends over 14 amino acids. The CDR3 spells CASSQGGAGEKLFF. The DNA for the CDR3 is TGTGCCAGCAGCCAAGGGGGCGCAGGCGAAAAACTGTTTTTT.

This sequence joins TRBV4-3 and TRBJ2-1; 10 bases map to TRBD2. Germline loops: CDR1 LGHNA, CDR2 YSLEER. The CDR3 totals 16 residues. The trim removed 4 bases at V and 7 bases at J, leaving 10 bases unmatched. The CDR3 spells CASSRASGGARNEQFF. For the CDR3, the DNA is TGCGCCAGCAGCCGAGCCAGCGGGGGGGCACGGAATGAGCAGTTCTTC.

The chain has TRBV27 and TRBJ2-1, with 9 bases that match TRBD2. CDR3 length: 14 amino acids. CDR1 is MNHEY, CDR2 SMNVEV, per germline (reference sequence). With V trimmed by 5 bases and J by 10 bases, 9 bases remained unmatched. The CDR3 nucleotides are TGTGCCAGCAGTCCCCGACTAGCGGATAGAGAGCAGTTCTTC. Translated, it gives CASSPRLADREQFF.

This clone was observed a few times. V is TRBV29-1 and J is TRBJ1-1; no firm D call. V gave up 7 bases and J gave up 3 bases, with 15 bases separating them. This CDR3 contains 13 residues. Germline CDR1 is SQVTM and CDR2 is ANQGSEA. The CDR3 DNA reads as TGCAGCGGGGTAAGGGAGGTCGACACTGAAGCTTTCTTT. This encodes CSGVREVDTEAFF.